These 17 T cell receptor beta chains originate from one sample sequenced in a study of blood T cell repertoires in COVID-19. The method was immunoSEQ multiplex PCR; TCRdb's version includes in-frame clones alone and lacks a portion of them. The table lists 200,000 to 300,000 clones, about 91% of them singletons. Sequenced input: peripheral blood. These receptors came from a person in their late teens or twenties with COVID-19, enrolled during active disease.

The V and J genes are TRBV4-1 and TRBJ1-6; 7 positions agree with TRBD1. V was clipped by 0 bases and J by 4 bases; unmatched bases: 6. Germline V lookup: CDR1 MGHRA, CDR2 YSYEKL. This CDR3 region has 17 residues. The CDR3 region has the DNA TGCGCCAGCAGCCAAGATTTGACAGGGCAGTATAATTCACCCCTCCACTTT. This codes for CASSQDLTGQYNSPLHF.

The chain carries TRBV28 and TRBJ2-3; TRBD2 agrees at 10 bases. The CDR3 is 17 residues long. Germline lookup yields CDR1 MDHEN and CDR2 SYDVKM. V lost 5 bases and J lost 0; bases outside the gene matches: 8. DNA of the CDR3: TGTGCCAGCAGTAACCAACGGACTAGCGGAAGCACAGATACGCAGTATTTT. It translates to CASSNQRTSGSTDTQYF. Drawing the rest from reference TRBV28 and TRBJ2-3, the complete variable domain is DVKVTQSSRYLVKRTGEKVFLECVQDMDHENMFWYRQDPGLGLRLIYFSYDVKMKEKGDIPEGYSVSREKKERFSLILESASTNQTSMYLCASSNQRTSGSTDTQYFGPGTRLTVL.

The chain has TRBV4-1 and TRBJ1-1; 8 positions match TRBD1. The germline gives CDR1 MGHRA, CDR2 YSYEKL. After removal of 4 bases from V and 0 bases from J, the junction contained 10 bases not matched to a gene. The CDR3 has 17 residues. DNA for the CDR3: TGCGCCAGCAGCCTGGGGACAGGTCTCACCCTGAACACTGAAGCTTTCTTT. This codes for CASSLGTGLTLNTEAFF.

This chain connects TRBV6-5 to TRBJ2-4; D may be TRBD2 (6 bases). V lost 5 bases, J lost 0 bases, and 8 bases lay in between. Germline loops: CDR1 MNHEY, CDR2 SVGAGI. The length of the CDR3 is 14 residues. This chain's CDR3 is CASSSGLAKNIQYF. CDR3 sequence (DNA): TGTGCCAGCAGTAGCGGGCTAGCCAAAAACATTCAGTACTTC.

The chain joins TRBV4-3 to TRBJ1-2, with TRBD1 matching over 7 bases. V lost 0 bases to trimming and J lost 5 bases; unmatched junction nucleotides: 6. This CDR3 comprises 15 residues. Per the germline V gene, CDR1 is LGHNA and CDR2 is YSLEER. CDR3 bases: TGCGCCAGCAGCCAAGAACTTGTACAGGGGTATGGCTACACCTTC. Translation gives CASSQELVQGYGYTF.

CDR3 coding DNA: TGTGCCAGCTCAGCGTCTCCGGGACAGGGGGGTTACAATGAGCAGTTCTTC. It translates to CASSASPGQGGYNEQFF. The chain has TRBV27 and TRBJ2-1, with 11 bases aligning to TRBD1. CDR3 size: 17 residues. Unmatched junction bases numbered 13, after V lost 8 bases and J lost 4 bases. CDR1 is MNHEY and CDR2 is SMNVEV in the germline V gene (reference sequence).

The genes are TRBV10-3 and TRBJ2-3; the match to TRBD2 covers 7 bases. Germline loops: CDR1 ENHRY, CDR2 SYGVKD. The junction had 2 bases not matched to a gene; V was cut back by 0 bases and J by 5 bases. This CDR3 contains 14 residues. The CDR3 reads CAISESGGVDTQYF. The CDR3 region has the DNA TGTGCCATCAGTGAGTCGGGAGGGGTAGATACGCAGTATTTT.

V is TRBV21-1 and J is TRBJ2-7; TRBD2, the D gene given by the table, was not confirmed from the DNA. TRBV21-1 is marked as a pseudogene. CDR3 length: 14 residues. CDR3 sequence reads: CASSTKAKPYEQYF. For the CDR3, the DNA is TGTGCCAGCAGCACCAAAGCGAAGCCCTACGAGCAGTACTTC.

The chain combines TRBV5-4 with TRBJ1-5; D is unclear. The CDR3 is 17 residues long. Trimming cost V 0 bases and J 0 bases, with 13 bases left between them. Germline assignment: CDR1 SGHNT and CDR2 YYREEE (reference sequence). CDR3 in amino acids: CASSLGRSGYSNQPQHF. The CDR3 bases are TGTGCCAGCAGCTTGGGGCGATCGGGGTATAGCAATCAGCCCCAGCATTTT. Full variable domain (missing parts from reference TRBV5-4 and TRBJ1-5): ETGVTQSPTHLIKTRGQQVTLRCSSQSGHNTVSWYQQALGQGPQFIFQYYREEENGRGNFPPRFSGLQFPNYSSELNVNALELDDSALYLCASSLGRSGYSNQPQHFGDGTRLSIL.

The rearrangement links TRBV24-1 to TRBJ2-5; perhaps TRBD1 as D (5 bases). This CDR3 region has 14 residues. V lost 4 bases, J lost 2 bases, and 10 bases lay in between. Germline V gene sequence: CDR1 KGHDR, CDR2 SFDVKD. CDR3 region: CATSDPGIQETQYF. The CDR3 DNA follows: TGTGCCACCAGTGACCCAGGGATTCAAGAGACCCAGTACTTC.

This clone showed up many times. The chain joins TRBV21-1 to TRBJ2-5; TRBD1 reflects the table's D call only, with no check against the DNA. TRBV21-1 is annotated as a pseudogene. This CDR3 region has 16 residues. The CDR3: CASSLLRQGLQETQYF. CDR3 nucleotide sequence: TGTGCCAGCAGCTTACTTAGACAGGGATTACAAGAGACCCAGTACTTC.

This sequence joins TRBV18 and TRBJ2-7, with D possibly TRBD1 on 6 matching bases. The germline CDR1 and CDR2 sequences are KGHSH and LQKENI. V was pared by 3 bases and J by 5 bases, with 20 bases between. This CDR3 contains 16 residues. CDR3 sequence: CASSPKMNQGHDEQYF. CDR3 nucleotides: TGTGCCAGCTCACCCAAGATGAATCAGGGACACGACGAGCAGTACTTC.

The chain is built from TRBV5-1 and TRBJ2-3; TRBD1 matches at 7 bases. Germline-derived CDR1 and CDR2 are SGHRS and YFSETQ. The CDR3 extends over 16 amino acids. The trim removed 3 bases at V and 1 base at J, leaving 8 bases unmatched. The CDR3 bases are TGCGCCAGCAGCTACCGAACAGGGGAACGCACAGATACGCAGTATTTT. As protein: CASSYRTGERTDTQYF.

The chain is built from TRBV4-1 and TRBJ2-7; TRBD2 aligns across 10 bases. The CDR3 consists of 16 residues. Germline V gene sequence: CDR1 MGHRA, CDR2 YSYEKL. Trimming removed 0 bases from V and 4 bases from J; junction bases left unmatched: 6. The CDR3 DNA follows: TGCGCCAGCAGCCAAGAATCTAGCGGGAGTTCATACGAGCAGTACTTC. This encodes CASSQESSGSSYEQYF.

The chain has TRBV5-6 and TRBJ2-7; maybe TRBD2 (6 bases). Trimming took off 4 bases at V and 5 bases at J, with 13 bases between the two ends. The CDR3 sequence is 13 residues long. The germline V gene has CDR1 SGHDT and CDR2 YYEEEE. The CDR3 DNA follows: TGTGCCAGCAGCCGGGCGGCGGGGAACGAGCAGTACTTC. This codes for CASSRAAGNEQYF.

This chain uses TRBV7-2 with TRBJ1-2; D gene unclear. The V end lost 5 bases, the J end lost 3 bases, and 13 bases lay between the germline ends. There are 14 residues in the CDR3. Germline V gives CDR1 SGHTA, CDR2 FQGNSA. The DNA for the CDR3 is TGTGCCAGCAGCGCCCGCGGAGTGGACTATGGCTACACCTTC. Residues: CASSARGVDYGYTF. Full variable domain (remainder filled in from reference TRBV7-2 and TRBJ1-2): GAGVSQSPSNKVTEKGKDVELRCDPISGHTALYWYRQSLGQGLEFLIYFQGNSAPDKSGLPSDRFSAERTGGSVSTLTIQRTQQEDSAVYLCASSARGVDYGYTFGSGTRLTVV.

The J gene is TRBJ2-7, the V gene TRBV25-1; TRBD1 matches at 7 bases. V was pared by 2 bases and J by 5 bases, with 6 bases of the junction left unmatched. CDR3 length: 14 residues. Germline lookup yields CDR1 MGHDK and CDR2 SYGVNS. CDR3 amino acids: CASSEGTVADEQYF. The CDR3 coding sequence is TGTGCCAGCAGTGAAGGGACAGTCGCGGACGAGCAGTACTTC.